One and the same sample provided the 31 T cell receptor beta chains below, sequenced in a study of glioma-infiltrating T cells. Amplification of TCR alpha and beta CDR3 regions from RNA used iRepertoire nested multiplex PCR. MiXCR was run by TCRdb on the multiplex PCR reads, yielding one entry per CDR3 protein. This table holds about 89,000 distinct CDR3 sequences, 20% to 25% found once. Sequencing was performed on glioma tissue, nonneoplastic brain tissue, or PBMCs (not recorded which). These receptors all stem from a human donor with low-grade glioma or glioblastoma, undergoing nonglioma brain surgery, or in good health (not recorded which).

This clonotype was seen many times. The rearrangement links TRBV6-1 to TRBJ1-1; D perhaps matches TRBD1 (6 bases). Trimming took off 5 bases at V and 4 bases at J, with 14 bases between the two ends. Germline CDR1 reads MNHNS; CDR2 reads SASEGT. The CDR3 totals 14 residues. The CDR3 DNA reads as TGTGCCAGCAGTCCCTGGGGAGGGGGCACTGAAGCTTTCTTT. Translated, it gives CASSPWGGGTEAFF.

Regarding this clonotype: A read error may explain this, as a much larger clone is one base away. This chain joins TRBV19 and TRBJ2-3; TRBD2 might be the D (6 bases). Germline V gives CDR1 LNHDA, CDR2 SQIVND (reference sequence). V was shortened by 6 bases and J by 2 bases, with 18 bases between the two germline ends. This CDR3 has 16 amino acids. The CDR3 DNA follows: TGTGCCAGTAGGGGGACTGGCGGGTCCCTCACAGATACGCAGTATTTT. Its translation is CASRGTGGSLTDTQYF.

In this sample, this clonotype turned up a few times. The J gene is TRBJ2-5, the V gene TRBV12-3 or TRBV12-4, with 16 bases identical to TRBD2. The length of the CDR3 is 16 residues. J was trimmed by 5 bases and V by 6 bases; bases with no gene match: 6. The CDR3 reads CASSRGLAGGPETQYF. The CDR3 DNA sequence: TGTGCCAGCAGCCGGGGACTAGCGGGGGGGCCCGAGACCCAGTACTTC.

This clonotype came up many times. The chain joins TRBV20-1 to TRBJ2-1; D gene ambiguous. The CDR3 loop spans 14 amino acids. V lost 6 bases to trimming and J lost 1 base, with 13 bases between them. The germline gives CDR1 DFQATT, CDR2 SNEGSKA (reference sequence). The CDR3 reads CSALSGGSYNEQFF. The CDR3 DNA reads TGCAGTGCCCTGTCCGGCGGTTCCTACAATGAGCAGTTCTTC.

This clonotype was recorded at least ten times. The genes are TRBV2 and TRBJ2-7; tentative D call: TRBD1 (5 bases). The CDR3 loop spans 12 amino acids. The germline gives CDR1 SNHLY, CDR2 FYNNEI. With 7 bases removed from V and 0 bases from J, the gap between germline ends came to 7 bases. The CDR3 DNA reads as TGTGCCAGCACAGGGTTCTCCTACGAGCAGTACTTC. It yields the protein CASTGFSYEQYF.

This clonotype was recorded many times. CDR3 in amino acids: CASSQGPGIEAFF. As DNA, the CDR3 is TGTGCCAGCAGCCAAGGGCCAGGAATTGAAGCTTTCTTT. The chain employs TRBV3-1 and TRBJ1-1; unclear D gene. The CDR3 consists of 13 residues. Germline values: CDR1 LGHDT, CDR2 YNNKEL (reference sequence). V was cut by 1 base and J by 7 bases, with 10 bases left in between. The full variable domain, in which reference TRBV3-1 and TRBJ1-1 provide the parts outside the CDR3, is DTAVSQTPKYLVTQMGNDKSIKCEQNLGHDTMYWYKQDSKKFLKIMFSYNNKELIINETVPNRFSPKSPDKAHLNLHINSLELGDSAVYFCASSQGPGIEAFFGQGTRLTVV.

A note on this clonotype: A read error may account for a junction end that differs from germline. This chain links TRBV12-3 or TRBV12-4 with TRBJ2-3; 8 bases agree with TRBD2. The CDR3 contains 13 residues. The CDR3 region is CASSLASGRRVGF. The DNA for the CDR3 is TGTGCCAGCAGTTTGGCTAGCGGGCGCCGGGTGGGCTTT.

V usage is TRBV12-3 or TRBV12-4 and J usage is TRBJ2-7; 7 nucleotides match TRBD2. With V trimmed by 5 bases and J by 7 bases, 8 bases remained unmatched. The CDR3 is made up of 13 amino acids. CDR3 nucleotides: TGTGCCAGCAGTCCTAGCGGTGTCTGGGAGCAGTACTTC. Encoded protein: CASSPSGVWEQYF.

This chain uses TRBV5-1 with TRBJ2-1, with 14 bases identical to TRBD2. The germline V gene has CDR1 SGHRS and CDR2 YFSETQ. CDR3 size: 16 residues. V shed 5 bases, J shed 6 bases, and the junction held 7 bases outside the gene matches. CDR3 amino acids: CASRPYGTSGSNEQFF. CDR3 in DNA: TGCGCCAGCAGACCGTACGGGACTAGCGGGAGCAATGAGCAGTTCTTC.

In this sample, this clonotype is medium-sized. The genes are TRBV5-6 and TRBJ2-3; D gene unclear. Germline CDR1 is SGHDT and CDR2 is YYEEEE. The CDR3 spans 13 residues. V lost 0 bases and J lost 6, with 8 bases in between. CDR3 sequence: CASSLGRPDTQYF. As DNA, the CDR3 is TGTGCCAGCAGCTTGGGACGCCCGGATACGCAGTATTTT. Based on the CDR3 plus reference TRBV5-6 and TRBJ2-3, the full variable domain is DAGVTQSPTHLIKTRGQQVTLRCSPKSGHDTVSWYQQALGQGPQFIFQYYEEEERQRGNFPDRFSGHQFPNYSSELNVNALLLGDSALYLCASSLGRPDTQYFGPGTRLTVL.

This clonotype has a count of ten or more. V usage is TRBV4-2 and J usage is TRBJ1-3; D might be TRBD1 (6 bases). Germline CDR1 LGHNA, CDR2 YNFKEQ. The CDR3 is 17 residues long. Trimming removed 2 bases from V and 0 bases from J, with 14 bases in between. This chain's CDR3 is CASSQWTAGGSGNTIYF. In DNA, the CDR3 is TGTGCCAGCAGCCAATGGACAGCTGGGGGCTCTGGAAACACCATATATTTT.

This chain joins TRBV12-3 or TRBV12-4 and TRBJ1-2; D ambiguous. Trimming took 2 bases from V and 7 from J, leaving 14 bases between them. CDR3 size: 14 residues. CDR3 loop: CASSLRVGMSGYTF. CDR3 DNA sequence: TGTGCCAGCAGTTTAAGGGTAGGGATGAGTGGCTACACCTTC.

The chain combines TRBV2 with TRBJ2-7, with D tentatively TRBD2 (5 bases). V was trimmed by 4 bases and J by 0 bases, leaving 10 bases between them. Looked up from germline, CDR1 is SNHLY and CDR2 is FYNNEI. This CDR3 is 14 amino acids long. As DNA, the CDR3 is TGTGCCAGCAGTGCGTTGGGGAGCTCCTACGAGCAGTACTTC. Translating it yields CASSALGSSYEQYF.

This clonotype appeared many times. The chain has TRBV10-3 and TRBJ2-7; D might be TRBD1 or TRBD2, each matching 6 bases. The CDR3 spans 17 residues. CDR1 ENHRY and CDR2 SYGVKD come from the germline V gene. V shed 3 bases and J shed 4 bases, with 22 bases lying between them. The CDR3 DNA follows: TGTGCCATCAGTGATGATAGGGGGGTTTCGGCAGGATACGAGCAGTACTTC. Its translation: CAISDDRGVSAGYEQYF.

This clonotype came up many times. The chain carries TRBV3-1 and TRBJ2-7; 8 bases match TRBD1. The CDR3 consists of 13 residues. Germline assignment: CDR1 LGHDT and CDR2 YNNKEL (reference sequence). Trimming cost V 4 bases and J 3 bases; bases outside gene matches: 2. The CDR3 reads CASSRTGNYEQYF. CDR3 nucleotide sequence: TGTGCCAGCAGCCGGACAGGGAACTACGAGCAGTACTTC.

This clonotype was counted between two and nine times. The V call is TRBV5-1, the J call TRBJ1-1, with D possibly being TRBD1 (5 bases). Deletions cut 5 bases from V and 3 bases from J, with 20 bases between. This CDR3 is 16 amino acids long. CDR1 is SGHRS, CDR2 YFSETQ, per germline. For the CDR3, the DNA is TGCGCCAGCAGTTGGGGGGGTTTGCCGGGGGACACTGAAGCTTTCTTT. Translating it yields CASSWGGLPGDTEAFF.

This clonotype came up a few times. The J gene is TRBJ2-1, the V gene TRBV11-2; D unclear. There are 10 residues in the CDR3. Germline lookup yields CDR1 SGHAT and CDR2 FQNNGV. Trimming pared 2 bases from V and 9 bases from J, leaving 2 bases between. DNA for the CDR3: TGTGCCAGCAGCTTAAGTGAGCAGTTCTTC. It codes for CASSLSEQFF.

This clonotype was seen ten or more times. The chain has TRBV7-2 and TRBJ2-7; 10 bases align to TRBD1. The V segment lost 5 bases and the J segment 5 bases; nucleotides outside the gene matches: 15. Germline-derived CDR1 and CDR2 are SGHTA and FQGNSA. The CDR3 totals 17 residues. CDR3 DNA sequence: TGTGCCAGCAGCCTCAGATCCGGGACAGGGGCGTCTCACGAGCAGTACTTC. Amino acids: CASSLRSGTGASHEQYF.

Worth noting for this clonotype: A much bigger clone sits one base away, suggesting this may be a read error. The DNA of the CDR3 is TGTGCCAGCAGTGAATGGGGAGAGAAAGAGACCCAGTACTTC. Translating gives CASSEWGEKETQYF. The chain has TRBV25-1 and TRBJ2-1; possible D gene TRBD2, 5 bases. The assigned J gene may be wrong: the sequence end matches TRBJ2-5 better. This CDR3 contains 14 residues. Germline assignment: CDR1 MGHDK and CDR2 SYGVNS.

This sequence joins TRBV4-2 and TRBJ2-6, with D possibly matching TRBD2 (6 bases). The germline V and J ends were trimmed by 1 base and 0 bases, with 7 bases remaining between them. Looked up from germline, CDR1 is LGHNA and CDR2 is YNFKEQ. The CDR3 has 16 amino acids. The CDR3 reads CASSQGRGSGANVLTF. The CDR3 DNA is TGTGCCAGCAGCCAAGGGCGGGGCTCTGGGGCCAACGTCCTGACTTTC.

Of note for this clonotype: An end of the junction does not agree with germline; a read error may underlie this. The chain recombines TRBV14 with TRBJ1-6, with no clear D. Per the germline V gene, CDR1 is SGHDN and CDR2 is FVKESK. The CDR3 runs 15 residues. This chain's CDR3 is CASSIGPLYNSPPHF. CDR3 nucleotides: TGTGCCAGCAGCATAGGACCCCTCTATAATTCACCCCCCCACTTT.

This clonotype was observed many times. The chain joins TRBV11-2 to TRBJ2-3, with no clear D. V lost 0 bases to trimming and J lost 0 bases, with 10 bases between them. The CDR3 is made up of 16 amino acids. Germline V CDR1 and CDR2: SGHAT, FQNNGV. The CDR3 loop reads CASSLDWTTSTDTQYF. CDR3 in DNA: TGTGCCAGCAGCTTAGATTGGACCACTAGCACAGATACGCAGTATTTT.

This clonotype has only a few counts. This CDR3 is CASSLEFQETQYF. CDR3 in DNA: TGTGCCAGCAGCCTAGAGTTTCAAGAGACCCAGTACTTC. This chain links TRBV7-6 with TRBJ2-5; no clear D. The V end was cut by 5 bases, the J end by 2 bases, with 9 bases between. The germline V gene has CDR1 SGHVS and CDR2 FNYEAQ. This CDR3 is built from 13 residues.

This clonotype was observed a handful of times. The gene calls are TRBV3-1 and TRBJ2-1; D is undetermined. This CDR3 is built from 14 residues. In germline, CDR1 is LGHDT, CDR2 YNNKEL (reference sequence). Deletions cut 6 bases from V and 0 bases from J, with 9 bases between. CDR3 region: CASRLSSSYNEQFF. CDR3 coding DNA: TGTGCCAGCAGATTGTCAAGCTCCTACAATGAGCAGTTCTTC.

This clonotype was recorded many times. This chain links TRBV3-1 with TRBJ1-2; D is possibly TRBD1 (5 bases). The CDR3 spans 18 residues. V was trimmed by 3 bases and J by 2 bases, leaving 22 bases between them. Germline V gene sequence: CDR1 LGHDT, CDR2 YNNKEL (reference sequence). The CDR3 nucleotides read TGTGCCAGCAGCCACCAGGGCCAGAGGAAGGGGATGAACTATGGCTACACCTTC. This sequence encodes CASSHQGQRKGMNYGYTF.

This clonotype came up many times. J is TRBJ2-7 and V is TRBV15, with 9 bases lining up with TRBD1. CDR3 length: 15 amino acids. From germline, CDR1 is LNHNV and CDR2 YYDKDF (reference sequence). Unmatched junction bases numbered 15, after V lost 9 bases and J lost 6 bases. Here the CDR3 DNA reads TGTGCCACTGCAAATAAGACAGGGGGTCGGTCCGAGCAGTACTTC. Protein product: CATANKTGGRSEQYF.

With respect to this clonotype: One end of the junction is discordant with germline, which a read error may explain. The chain combines TRBV3-1 with TRBJ2-3; D gene uncertain. Germline V gene data show CDR1 as LGHDT and CDR2 as YNNKEL (reference sequence). The CDR3 runs to 12 residues. This chain's CDR3 is CASGQTVDTQYF. In DNA form, the CDR3 reads TGTGCCAGCGGCCAAACGGTAGATACGCAGTATTTT.

At least ten counts were recorded for this clonotype. The chain combines TRBV5-4 with TRBJ2-1, with D possibly matching TRBD2 (6 bases). CDR1 is SGHNT and CDR2 is YYREEE in the germline V gene (reference sequence). The ends were cut back, 2 bases at V and 0 bases at J, with 9 bases in the middle. The CDR3 length is 15 residues. The CDR3 reads CASSFSGVSYNEQFF. CDR3 coding DNA: TGTGCCAGCAGCTTTTCGGGGGTCTCCTACAATGAGCAGTTCTTC.

This clonotype has ten or more counts. The chain has TRBV12-3 or TRBV12-4 and TRBJ2-1; maybe TRBD1 (6 bases). There are 13 residues in the CDR3. The V end lost 3 bases, the J end lost 7 bases, and 10 bases lay between the germline ends. CDR3 DNA sequence: TGTGCCAGCAGTTTGAACAGGGTGAATGAGCAGTTCTTC. Protein sequence: CASSLNRVNEQFF.

The chain couples TRBV7-2 to TRBJ2-3, with unresolved D. The germline V and J ends were trimmed by 0 bases and 6 bases, with 7 bases remaining between them. This CDR3 region has 13 residues. CDR1 SGHTA and CDR2 FQGNSA come from the germline V gene. CDR3 nucleotide sequence: TGTGCCAGCAGCTTAGCAAGGCAGGATACGCAGTATTTT. This translates into CASSLARQDTQYF.

This clonotype turned up a few times. V usage is TRBV7-9 and J usage is TRBJ1-1; possibly TRBD1 for D (5 bases). The CDR3 consists of 14 residues. CDR1 and CDR2 from the germline V gene are SEHNR and FQNEAQ (reference sequence). V lost 4 bases and J lost 2, with 11 bases in between. CDR3 bases: TGTGCCAGCAGCTCCTCCAGGGTCAACACTGAAGCTTTCTTT. This codes for CASSSSRVNTEAFF. The full variable domain, rest sourced from reference TRBV7-9 and TRBJ1-1, is DTGVSQNPRHKITKRGQNVTFRCDPISEHNRLYWYRQTLGQGPEFLTYFQNEAQLEKSRLLSDRFSAERPKGSFSTLEIQRTEQGDSAMYLCASSSSRVNTEAFFGQGTRLTVV.